This record concerns one T cell receptor (beta chain) sequence. No cognate antigen has been identified for it. Per-nucleotide qualities are absent, and no much larger clonotype sits a single base away. Healthy HIV-negative adults with no recently reported acute infections or vaccinations were included as donors. Only Caucasian adults living in Nashville, Tennessee, USA were represented among the donors. CD8 memory samples combined magnetically selected CD45RO+ cells with CCR7-negative CD45RA+ effector memory (TemRA) cells. Blood was collected by leukapheresis, and PBMCs were isolated by Ficoll-Histopaque density gradient centrifugation and then cryopreserved in liquid nitrogen vapor phase. Analytical flow cytometry was used to check the purity and quantity of each magnetically sorted T cell population. Each sorted fraction had its genomic DNA isolated and then quantified by UV absorbance on a Nanodrop 2000c.

This record belongs to a study of shared clonotypes between healthy human individuals (dated by TCRdb to 2020 to 2021). Turning to the overall study: Three men and two women, aged 18 to 49 years, made up the cohort. To increase sequencing depth and limit assay-specific biases, different laboratories used diverse techniques to prepare libraries and sequence TCR repertoires. Each donor's leukapheresis produced roughly between roughly 0.9 and 8.9 billion PBMCs. For each donor, three plates each were used for CD4 naive and CD4 memory, two plates were used for CD8 naive, and one plate was used for CD8 memory. Blood TCR repertoires of roughly 5 healthy adults were deeply sequenced to estimate repertoire size and the extent of clonotype sharing between individuals.

Using the deep immunoSEQ assay, TCR CDR3 regions were amplified from genomic DNA by multiplex PCR. Genomic DNA extracted from each cell subset was distributed evenly over all wells of several immunoSEQ 96-well plates, and each plate served as one replicate. For sorted subsets, 200 to 250 ng of genomic DNA, equivalent to about 30,000 T cell genomes, went into each replicate PCR. The purified libraries were quantified using a Qubit 3.0 fluorometer, sized with a Bioanalyzer 2100, and then quantified again using the KAPA Library Quantification kit. Every immunoSEQ 96-well plate was sequenced on a separate single-read 150-cycle Illumina NextSeq 550 flow cell. The study's own analysis went as follows. Because the immunoSEQ output included only junctional sequences and no quality scores, the filtering could not be the same as the filtering used for full-length reads. To assign V/J genes and CDR3, sequences were annotated against IMGT germline references using PyIR, a Python wrapper for IgBLAST v1.9. Reads with weak V/J assignments (E-value above 1e-6), missing CDR3, stop codons, out-of-frame junctions, or ambiguous translated residues were removed. V3J clonotypes were defined as sequences sharing the same inferred V gene, J gene, and CDR3 amino acid sequence. The percentage overlap between two repertoires was calculated by dividing the number of shared unique clonotypes by the size of the smaller repertoire. Richness of each repertoire was evaluated using RTK rarefaction, the Chao1 estimator, and Recon v2.1 estimates of unobserved clonotypes. Generation probabilities for all TCRbeta clonotypes obtained by the gDNA method from a few donors were computed using OLGA. The source is immuneACCESS, and TCRdb retained only in-frame sequences with V and J called. Part of the clones is not carried over; for the studies checked, unresolved V genes explain less than half of this, and the remainder is unexplained. The D gene and trimming were derived from the DNA, and the V and J assignments and clone size from that table. The sample profile shows roughly 400,000 clones; roughly 96% of them were found once. Together, the top ten hold around 0.32% of the sample.

Here is what the overall study found, with its caveats: Sampling was restricted to blood, and TCR repertoires in tissue are likely to differ from TCR repertoires in blood. Even with the large sequencing depth, rarefaction of the sorted-subset datasets indicated that sequencing was incomplete. Naive subsets generally had larger estimated clonotype richness than memory subsets. Pairwise subsampling led to the expectation that sequencing depth would affect the degree of clonotype sharing among donors. The genetic and exposure-history diversity represented was limited by the small number of donors. Compared with non-shared clonotypes, the clonotypes found in all four sorted-subset donors had higher generation probabilities. Sharing across a few donors was observed for around 5% of naive CD4, less than 4% of naive CD8, over 2% of memory CD4, and roughly 0.4% of memory CD8 clonotypes.

This TCR was sampled from a man aged 25 to 45 in good health. Sequencing was done on a sample of memory CD8+ T cells sorted from blood. This specimen's cell subset or site label, interpreted: CD45RO+ cells pooled with CCR7-negative TemRA cells.

The nucleotide sequence is TGTGCCAGCAGTACCCCCCTCTGGAGGGATTCCTACGAGCAGTACTTC. Translated, this is CASSTPLWRDSYEQYF. In this chain, TRBV28 is recombined with TRBJ2-7; TRBD2 could be the D gene, as 6 bases match. V is cut by 5 bases and J by 1 base, and the space between the germline ends is 18 bases. CDR3 length: 16 amino acids, cysteine to phenylalanine. Only the CDR3 portion is preserved as DNA: 48 bases, with reading frame beginning at the first base. CDR1 and CDR2, looked up from the germline V gene, are MDHEN and SYDVKM.